A selection of T cell receptor beta chains follows, all from one sample in a study of OX40 agonist ivuxolimab in advanced cancers. TCRdb keeps only in-frame clones here, not all; method: immunoSEQ multiplex PCR. The sample holds approximately 50,000 clones, approximately 84% seen once. The material was CD4+ or CD8+ T cells sorted from blood, obtained in a trial of the OX40 agonist ivuxolimab. The receptors stem from an adult with an advanced solid tumor such as melanoma, head and neck, liver or kidney cancer. CDR3s include the opening cysteine and the closing phenylalanine or tryptophan. A D gene is named only where the DNA matches it firmly. Not all rows give a size; the values are once, few, many and, for expanded clones, a class.

cdr3_nt	cdr3_aa	v_call	j_call	d_call	clone_size
TGCGCCAGCAGCTTGGACGGGGTATCCTACAATGAGCAGTTCTTC	CASSLDGVSYNEQFF	TRBV5-1	TRBJ2-1	.	.
TGTGCCAGCAGCCCATTGGGCGGGAACACAGATACGCAGTATTTT	CASSPLGGNTDTQYF	TRBV2	TRBJ2-3	.	.
TGTGCCAGCAGCCGTCAGGGGGGAAACTACAATGAGCAGTTCTTC	CASSRQGGNYNEQFF	TRBV11-2	TRBJ2-1	.	once
TGTGCCAGCAGCTTATACACTCAGGGCTACACCTTC	CASSLYTQGYTF	TRBV7-9	TRBJ1-2	.	.
TGTGCCAGCAGTACCCCCAATGAAAAACTGTTTTTT	CASSTPNEKLFF	TRBV28	TRBJ1-4	.	.
TGTGCCAGCAGCTTCTGGACCGAGAACACTGAAGCTTTCTTT	CASSFWTENTEAFF	TRBV11-1	TRBJ1-1	.	.
TGTGCCAGCAGCCCCTTCGGGTCTGAAGCTTTCTTT	CASSPFGSEAFF	TRBV6-1	TRBJ1-1	.	few
TGTGCCAGTAGTAAGGGGCTCTTGACTGAAGCTTTCTTT	CASSKGLLTEAFF	TRBV19	TRBJ1-1	.	.
TGCGCCAGCAACGAGGGCACCCAAGAGACCCAGTACTTC	CASNEGTQETQYF	TRBV5-1	TRBJ2-5	.	.
TGTGCCAGCTCACCACGGCAGGGGAGCAATGAGCAGTTCTTC	CASSPRQGSNEQFF	TRBV18	TRBJ2-1	.	few
TGTGCCAGCAGCCACGGAGACCGAAAAGCTGGAAACACCATATATTTT	CASSHGDRKAGNTIYF	TRBV7-9	TRBJ1-3	.	.
TGTGCCAGCAGTTTATACGGGGGGGCCGCGAACACCGGGGAGCTGTTTTTT	CASSLYGGAANTGELFF	TRBV27	TRBJ2-2	TRBD2	.
TGTGCCAGCAGCCCCCAACCCGATAGCACAGATACGCAGTATTTT	CASSPQPDSTDTQYF	TRBV5-4	TRBJ2-3	.	.
TGTGCCAGCAGGAAAGGACAGACCGGCTATGGCTACACCTTC	CASRKGQTGYGYTF	TRBV6-5	TRBJ1-2	.	.
TGTGCCAGCGGGAGGGACAGGGGGGACACTGAAGCTTTCTTT	CASGRDRGDTEAFF	TRBV2	TRBJ1-1	TRBD1	few
TGTGCCAGCAGCCAAGACCGGGCAACCACCGGGGAGCTGTTTTTT	CASSQDRATTGELFF	TRBV4-2	TRBJ2-2	.	.
TGTGCCAGCTCGAAGGACAGCAATCAGCCCCAGCATTTT	CASSKDSNQPQHF	TRBV7-6	TRBJ1-5	.	few
TGTGCCAGTAGTTTCCCAGGGCGTGGGGCTTTCTTT	CASSFPGRGAFF	TRBV19	TRBJ1-1	.	once
TGCAGCGGTGAAGGGGATGTTCGGACTGAAGCTTTCTTT	CSGEGDVRTEAFF	TRBV29-1	TRBJ1-1	.	.
TGTGCCTGGAGTCTAGTGCACACAATCCAAGAGACCCAGTACTTC	CAWSLVHTIQETQYF	TRBV30	TRBJ2-5	.	.
TGTGCCAGCAAAAGGGGAAATGGGATCCAGCCCCAGCATTTT	CASKRGNGIQPQHF	TRBV2	TRBJ1-5	.	.
TGTGCCAGCAGCTTAGAATCAGGCGACTATGGCTACACCTTC	CASSLESGDYGYTF	TRBV7-2	TRBJ1-2	.	.
TGTGCCAGCAAGTCAGGGGGTAAATATGGCTACACCTTC	CASKSGGKYGYTF	TRBV2	TRBJ1-2	TRBD1	medium-sized
TGTGCCACCAGCAGAGATCAGGGGACTGGAAACACCATATATTTT	CATSRDQGTGNTIYF	TRBV15	TRBJ1-3	.	.
TGTGCCAGCAGCTACCTCAGCGGGTATAGCAATCAGCCCCAGCATTTT	CASSYLSGYSNQPQHF	TRBV28	TRBJ1-5	.	.
TGTGCCAGCAGTTTAGGACTAGCGGGTGATACGCAGTATTTT	CASSLGLAGDTQYF	TRBV6-5	TRBJ2-3	TRBD2	.
TGCGCCAGCAGCCAAGATTTGGCAGGGTCGTACACCGGGGAGCTGTTTTTT	CASSQDLAGSYTGELFF	TRBV4-1	TRBJ2-2	.	.
TGCAGCGTCGAACGATCGAACACTGAAGCTTTCTTT	CSVERSNTEAFF	TRBV29-1	TRBJ1-1	.	few
TGTGCCAGCAGCTTGGCTTTGGGTCCCTACGAGCAGTACTTC	CASSLALGPYEQYF	TRBV5-5	TRBJ2-7	.	once
TGTGCCAGCAGGGGCAGGGCGGGAGAGCAGTACTTC	CASRGRAGEQYF	TRBV6-6	TRBJ2-7	.	few
TGCAGCGTTGAGGAGGGGAGCTCCTACAATGAGCAGTTCTTC	CSVEEGSSYNEQFF	TRBV29-1	TRBJ2-1	.	.
TGTGCCAGTAGTATAGCTAGCAGCAATCAGCCCCAGCATTTT	CASSIASSNQPQHF	TRBV19	TRBJ1-5	.	few
TGTGCCAGCAGATCTCAGGGGCGGGTGAACACTGAAGCTTTCTTT	CASRSQGRVNTEAFF	TRBV2	TRBJ1-1	.	.
TGTGCCTGGAGTGAGGCCCCTAACAGGCGCCAAGAGACCCAGTACTTC	CAWSEAPNRRQETQYF	TRBV30	TRBJ2-5	.	.
TGCGCCAGCAGCTTGGGACAGGGAAGGGAAAAACTGTTTTTT	CASSLGQGREKLFF	TRBV5-1	TRBJ1-4	TRBD1	.
TGTGCCAGCTCGTCAGACAGGGGGCATGAAAAACTGTTTTTT	CASSSDRGHEKLFF	TRBV18	TRBJ1-4	TRBD1	.
TGTGCCAGCGCGGCGGGGAGTACCCCCCCCTGGGAGCTGTTTTTT	CASAAGSTPPWELFF	TRBV28	TRBJ2-2	.	.
TGTGCCAGCTCACCGAGCGGGAACACTGAAGCTTTCTTT	CASSPSGNTEAFF	TRBV18	TRBJ1-1	.	.
TGTGCCAGCAGCCTGCGAGGGGATCTCACTGAAGCTTTCTTT	CASSLRGDLTEAFF	TRBV7-3	TRBJ1-1	.	.
TGTGCCAGCAGCTTGGGTCCCGGGACTCCGCAGTATTTT	CASSLGPGTPQYF	TRBV7-2	TRBJ2-3	.	once
TGTGCCAGCAGCTACGATACCGGACAGGGGGTGTACGAGCAGTACTTC	CASSYDTGQGVYEQYF	TRBV7-6	TRBJ2-7	TRBD1	.
TGTGCCATCAGTGAGTTTGAGGAGATATCTAACTATGGCTACACCTTC	CAISEFEEISNYGYTF	TRBV10-3	TRBJ1-2	.	.
TGTGCCAGCAGCGTAGCAGGGACCGCGGGGGAAGCTTTCTTT	CASSVAGTAGEAFF	TRBV9	TRBJ1-1	.	.
TGTGCCAGCACCGGGACCCGAAACACCGGGGAGCTGTTTTTT	CASTGTRNTGELFF	TRBV2	TRBJ2-2	.	.
TGTGCCAGCAGCTGGGGGCAGGGTCGGGCAGATACGCAGTATTTT	CASSWGQGRADTQYF	TRBV5-8	TRBJ2-3	.	few
TGTGCCAGCTCACCATTTGCGGACACTGAAGCTTTCTTT	CASSPFADTEAFF	TRBV18	TRBJ1-1	.	.
TGTGCCTGGAGTCCCCAGGGGAGGACAGCTGTCGAGCAGTACTTC	CAWSPQGRTAVEQYF	TRBV30	TRBJ2-7	.	.
TGTGCCAGCAGTCGGGACAGAATCGTGATTGGTGCCAAAAACATTCAGTACTTC	CASSRDRIVIGAKNIQYF	TRBV2	TRBJ2-4	TRBD1	.